These 30 T cell receptor beta chains were sequenced from one sample in a study of blood T cell dynamics during melanoma immunotherapy. Sequenced by immunoSEQ multiplex PCR; TCRdb stores in-frame clones only, minus some. The repertoire consists of thousands of clones, with roughly 85% occurring once and the leading ten covering less than 4.5%. Stated time point: week 3, after first cycle of checkpoint inhibitor. This specimen was blood, taken from a patient treated with checkpoint blockade. The receptor set was obtained from a human donor with melanoma.

The chain uses TRBV7-6 and TRBJ2-7; no clear D gene. Looked up from germline, CDR1 is SGHVS and CDR2 is FNYEAQ. The CDR3 loop spans 16 amino acids. The ends were cut back, 2 bases at V and 0 bases at J, with 14 bases in the middle. CDR3 sequence: CASSLQLTGSSYEQYF. The CDR3 nucleotides are TGTGCCAGCAGCTTACAGTTGACCGGGTCCTCCTACGAGCAGTACTTC.

The chain recombines TRBV11-2 with TRBJ2-5; D is possibly TRBD2 (6 bases). Near its end, the DNA agrees better with TRBJ2-7, so the J call may be wrong. Germline V lookup: CDR1 SGHAT, CDR2 FQNNGV. The CDR3 spans 14 residues. The CDR3 nucleotides are TGTGCCAGCAGCCCCTCGGGGGACTCCTACGAGCAGTACTTC. Protein: CASSPSGDSYEQYF.

The chain recombines TRBV7-9 with TRBJ2-1; the D is unclear. Trimming cost V 2 bases and J 10 bases, with 6 bases left between them. CDR1 and CDR2 (germline): SEHNR, FQNEAQ (reference sequence). This CDR3 comprises 11 residues. CDR3 bases: TGTGCCAGCAGCTTACTGGGGGAGCAGTTCTTC. Translated, it gives CASSLLGEQFF.

This clone has only a few counts. The chain couples TRBV5-6 to TRBJ1-6; TRBD1 is a possible D gene (5 bases). The CDR3 runs to 14 residues. Per germline, CDR1 SGHDT and CDR2 YYEEEE. V lost 1 base and J 9 bases, leaving 11 bases between the germline ends. The CDR3 is CASSLPPGASPLHF. Here the CDR3 DNA reads TGTGCCAGCAGCTTGCCGCCCGGGGCTTCACCCCTCCACTTT.

The V and J genes are TRBV29-1 and TRBJ2-7; D is possibly TRBD1 (7 bases). The CDR3 is made up of 13 amino acids. Germline CDR1 SQVTM, CDR2 ANQGSEA. Trimming pared 6 bases from V and 3 bases from J, leaving 15 bases between. The CDR3 DNA is TGCAGCGTCCGCGGGACAGTCCTCTACGAGCAGTACTTC. It is translated as CSVRGTVLYEQYF.

The gene calls are TRBV27 and TRBJ2-7; 8 bases agree with TRBD2. J gave up 2 bases and V 10 bases, and 7 bases lay outside the gene matches. CDR1 MNHEY and CDR2 SMNVEV come from the germline V gene (reference sequence). CDR3 length: 13 amino acids. CDR3 loop: CATGSGLAYEQYF. The CDR3 region has the DNA TGTGCCACTGGTTCGGGACTAGCCTACGAGCAGTACTTC.

The chain employs TRBV7-9 and TRBJ1-6, with D possibly being TRBD1 (6 bases). V was pared by 3 bases and J by 6 bases, with 18 bases between. Germline-derived CDR1 and CDR2 are SEHNR and FQNEAQ (reference sequence). This CDR3 spans 17 amino acids. Here the CDR3 reads CASSFPPDRPANSPLHF. The CDR3 DNA reads as TGTGCCAGCAGCTTCCCTCCCGACAGGCCGGCTAATTCACCCCTCCACTTT. The full variable domain, in which reference TRBV7-9 and TRBJ1-6 provide the parts outside the CDR3, is DTGVSQNPRHKITKRGQNVTFRCDPISEHNRLYWYRQTLGQGPEFLTYFQNEAQLEKSRLLSDRFSAERPKGSFSTLEIQRTEQGDSAMYLCASSFPPDRPANSPLHFGNGTRLTVT.

This chain joins TRBV6-5 and TRBJ2-2, with D tentatively TRBD2 (6 bases). The germline CDR1 and CDR2 sequences are MNHEY and SVGAGI. The CDR3 runs 15 residues. Trimming removed 7 bases at V and 7 bases at J, with 19 bases between. The CDR3 DNA reads as TGTGCCAGCACTCAGGGAGGTAAGGGAAACGGGGAGCTGTTTTTT. Residues: CASTQGGKGNGELFF.

This sequence joins TRBV28 and TRBJ2-5; D may match TRBD1 or TRBD2 (6 bases each). The DNA end is a closer match to TRBJ2-7, so the J assignment may be wrong. Germline V lookup: CDR1 MDHEN, CDR2 SYDVKM. CDR3 size: 17 residues. DNA of the CDR3: TGTGCCAGCAGTTATGTGATTGGGGGCGGGGCTTCCTACGAGCAGTACTTC. This codes for CASSYVIGGGASYEQYF.

The gene calls are TRBV11-2 and TRBJ2-7; tentatively, D is TRBD2 (5 bases). With 5 bases removed from V and 2 bases from J, the gap between germline ends came to 16 bases. CDR3 length: 15 amino acids. Germline CDR1 reads SGHAT; CDR2 reads FQNNGV. CDR3 loop: CASSPFRGSPYEQYF. For the CDR3, the DNA is TGTGCCAGCAGCCCCTTCCGAGGGAGCCCCTACGAGCAGTACTTC.

The chain combines TRBV6-6 with TRBJ1-5, with a tentative D call TRBD1 (5 bases). Trimming shortened V by 6 bases and J by 5 bases, and 8 bases separated the two germline ends. The CDR3 is 12 residues long. Per the germline V gene, CDR1 is MNHNY and CDR2 is SVGAGI (reference sequence). The CDR3 reads CASRSTDQPQHF. CDR3 sequence (DNA): TGTGCCAGCAGGTCGACAGATCAGCCCCAGCATTTT.

CDR3 protein: CAIRRGNYGYTF. CDR3 sequence (DNA): TGTGCCATAAGAAGAGGGAACTATGGCTACACCTTC. J is TRBJ1-2 and V is TRBV19; D is undetermined. Trimming took off 10 bases at V and 2 bases at J, with 11 bases between the two ends. CDR1 and CDR2 from the germline V gene are LNHDA and SQIVND (reference sequence). The CDR3 runs to 12 residues.

The chain combines TRBV9 with TRBJ2-1, with 8 positions matching TRBD1. CDR3 size: 15 residues. Per the germline V gene, CDR1 is SGDLS and CDR2 is YYNGEE. V lost 3 bases to trimming and J lost 2 bases; unmatched junction nucleotides: 4. The CDR3, as DNA: TGTGCCAGCAGCGCGACAGGGGTCACCTACAATGAGCAGTTCTTC. Translated: CASSATGVTYNEQFF.

CDR3 amino acids: CASARGYSNQPQHF. In nucleotides, the CDR3 is TGTGCCAGCGCGAGGGGGTATAGCAATCAGCCCCAGCATTTT. The rearrangement links TRBV27 to TRBJ1-5, with D perhaps matching TRBD1 (6 bases). The CDR3 spans 14 residues. The V end lost 8 bases, the J end lost 0 bases, and 11 bases lay between the germline ends. The germline V gene encodes CDR1 MNHEY and CDR2 SMNVEV (reference sequence).

CDR3 loop: CASSPRPGYTF. The CDR3 nucleotides read TGTGCCAGCAGTCCACGGCCTGGCTACACCTTC. The chain uses TRBV6-1 and TRBJ1-2, with D unresolved. Germline V gene lookup returns CDR1 MNHNS and CDR2 SASEGT. This CDR3 is 11 amino acids long. Trimming pared 5 bases from V and 7 bases from J, leaving 8 bases between.

DNA of the CDR3: TGTGCCAGCAGTTCCGGACAGGGACGGGGCTACACCTTC. It yields the protein CASSSGQGRGYTF. The chain combines TRBV28 with TRBJ1-2; 8 nucleotides align to TRBD1. This CDR3 contains 13 residues. CDR1 and CDR2 (germline): MDHEN, SYDVKM. Germline trimming cut 4 bases from V and 8 bases from J; bases unmatched to any gene: 6.

This clone is a singleton in its sample. The chain is built from TRBV5-6 and TRBJ1-5; D remains unclear. This CDR3 comprises 14 residues. V dropped 4 bases and J dropped 0 bases, with 8 bases sitting between them. Germline V CDR1 and CDR2: SGHDT, YYEEEE. The CDR3 sequence is CASSGSYSNQPQHF. In nucleotides, the CDR3 is TGTGCCAGCAGCGGAAGTTATAGCAATCAGCCCCAGCATTTT.

The J gene is TRBJ2-7, the V gene TRBV5-4; tentatively, D is TRBD1 or TRBD2 (5 bases each). The germline V and J ends were trimmed by 4 bases and 1 base, with 12 bases remaining between them. The CDR3 loop spans 14 amino acids. Germline V lookup: CDR1 SGHNT, CDR2 YYREEE (reference sequence). The CDR3 loop is CASSPPGASYEQYF. The CDR3 DNA reads as TGTGCCAGCAGCCCCCCCGGGGCGTCCTACGAGCAGTACTTC.

This chain uses TRBV28 with TRBJ2-7, with a weak D call TRBD2 (5 bases). Trimming cost V 5 bases and J 0 bases, with 17 bases left between them. Germline V gene lookup returns CDR1 MDHEN and CDR2 SYDVKM. The CDR3 runs to 16 residues. The CDR3 DNA sequence: TGTGCCAGCAGTCCCATACTAGTCCGAAGCTCCTACGAGCAGTACTTC. This sequence encodes CASSPILVRSSYEQYF.

The rearrangement uses TRBV4-2 and TRBJ2-7, with a possible D match to TRBD2 (5 bases). Per germline, CDR1 LGHNA and CDR2 YNFKEQ. The CDR3 totals 16 residues. V gave up 2 bases and J gave up 2 bases, with 16 bases separating them. This CDR3 reads CASSQKSGVKPYEQYF. The CDR3 DNA is TGTGCCAGCAGCCAAAAAAGCGGAGTCAAGCCCTACGAGCAGTACTTC.

This chain connects TRBV19 to TRBJ2-7, with TRBD2 matching over 9 bases. Germline assignment: CDR1 LNHDA and CDR2 SQIVND (reference sequence). Losses at the gene ends were 4 bases for V and 2 bases for J; bases not matched to a gene: 6. The CDR3 contains 15 residues. CDR3 nucleotide sequence: TGTGCCAGTAGTACCTTTTTAGCGGGAGCCTACGAGCAGTACTTC. It encodes CASSTFLAGAYEQYF.

The gene calls are TRBV6-5 and TRBJ2-7; 7 nucleotides line up with TRBD1. The J segment lost 2 bases and the V segment lost 10 bases, leaving 8 bases of the junction unmatched. CDR1 MNHEY and CDR2 SVGAGI come from the germline V gene. This CDR3 is built from 13 residues. CDR3 sequence: CATRQGQTYEQYF. CDR3 in DNA: TGTGCCACCAGACAGGGACAAACCTACGAGCAGTACTTC.

In regard to this clone: No conserved phenylalanine or tryptophan ends this CDR3, so it is likely a read error. Because the CDR3's place on the DNA is in doubt, the DNA is left out and the CDR3 is given as listed by TCRdb. This chain connects TRBV6-5 to TRBJ2-7. The CDR3 has 8 residues if both end residues are counted. Germline CDR1 MNHEY, CDR2 SVGAGI. This chain's CDR3 is CASRGTRK.

The chain has TRBV28 and TRBJ1-2, with 9 bases matching TRBD1. From germline, CDR1 is MDHEN and CDR2 SYDVKM. Trimming cost V 5 bases and J 2 bases; bases outside gene matches: 6. The CDR3 totals 15 residues. CDR3 DNA sequence: TGTGCCAGCAGTCCCCTAACAGGGGGCAACTATGGCTACACCTTC. This codes for CASSPLTGGNYGYTF.

With regard to this clone: Other DNA sequences in this specimen translate into the identical CDR3. The rearrangement uses TRBV7-8 and TRBJ2-7, with 13 bases identical to TRBD2. CDR1 SGHVS and CDR2 FQNEAQ come from the germline V gene. V was pared by 5 bases and J by 5 bases, with 6 bases of the junction left unmatched. The CDR3 covers 15 residues. CDR3 sequence reads: CASSPGLAGVDEQYF. The CDR3 DNA is TGTGCCAGCAGCCCCGGACTAGCGGGAGTCGACGAGCAGTACTTC.

The rearrangement joins TRBV6-1 to TRBJ2-7; TRBD1 matches 8 bases. The length of the CDR3 is 14 residues. The J segment lost 3 bases and the V segment lost 4 bases, leaving 5 bases of the junction unmatched. From germline, CDR1 is MNHNS and CDR2 SASEGT. The CDR3: CASSVTGVYYEQYF. CDR3 sequence (DNA): TGTGCCAGCAGTGTGACAGGGGTGTACTACGAGCAGTACTTC.

The rearrangement links TRBV7-8 to TRBJ2-7; the D call may be TRBD1 or TRBD2 (7 bases each). The V gene's germline CDR1 is SGHVS and CDR2 FQNEAQ. The CDR3 consists of 16 residues. Trimming left V 0 bases short and J 3 bases short, with 15 bases between. Here the CDR3 DNA reads TGTGCCAGCAGCTTAGCTCCAGGGGGGGACATCTACGAGCAGTACTTC. Residues: CASSLAPGGDIYEQYF.

The V and J genes are TRBV2 and TRBJ2-5, with D tentatively TRBD2 (6 bases). CDR3 length: 13 residues. The V end lost 3 bases, the J end lost 5 bases, and 10 bases lay between the germline ends. Germline CDR1 and CDR2: SNHLY and FYNNEI. The CDR3 sequence is CASSDPGTETQYF. The CDR3 DNA reads as TGTGCCAGCAGTGATCCGGGGACTGAGACCCAGTACTTC.

The chain uses TRBV28 and TRBJ2-7; D is ambiguous. Per germline, CDR1 MDHEN and CDR2 SYDVKM. The V and J ends lost 5 bases and 6 bases respectively, with 5 bases between them. The length of the CDR3 is 10 residues. DNA of the CDR3: TGTGCCAGCAGTCACGGCGAGCAGTACTTC. It encodes CASSHGEQYF. The full variable domain, with the rest looked up from reference TRBV28 and TRBJ2-7, is DVKVTQSSRYLVKRTGEKVFLECVQDMDHENMFWYRQDPGLGLRLIYFSYDVKMKEKGDIPEGYSVSREKKERFSLILESASTNQTSMYLCASSHGEQYFGPGTRLTVT.

In this sample, this clone turned up a few times. This chain joins TRBV6-4 and TRBJ1-5, with D uncertain. CDR1 is MRHNA and CDR2 is SNTAGT in the germline V gene. V shed 3 bases and J shed 4 bases, with 7 bases lying between them. The CDR3 runs to 13 residues. The CDR3 DNA sequence: TGTGCCAGCAGTGAAGCGGATAATCAGCCCCAGCATTTT. Translated: CASSEADNQPQHF.